The 23 T cell receptor beta chains below come from one sample, sequenced in a study of blood T cells in healthy people across ages. Alongside a J-beta primer mix, a sample-barcoded 5' primer served in a second PCR lasting about 7 to 11 cycles. MiXCR was run by TCRdb on the 5' RACE reads, yielding one entry per CDR3 protein. This table has about 1.4 million distinct CDR3 sequences, 45% to 70% appearing once. Sequenced input: blood. These receptor sequences come from a man between 18 and 29 years old in good health.

This chain connects TRBV4-1 to TRBJ2-7; D possibly corresponds to TRBD2 (5 bases). The CDR3 loop spans 15 amino acids. Germline CDR1 and CDR2: MGHRA and YSYEKL. Trimming removed 3 bases at V and 1 base at J, with 13 bases between. The CDR3 spells CASSHEGTASYEQYF. CDR3 bases: TGCGCCAGCAGCCATGAGGGTACAGCGTCCTACGAGCAGTACTTC.

The chain has TRBV6-5 and TRBJ1-6; TRBD1 matches 7 bases. V gave up 2 bases and J gave up 8 bases; unmatched junction bases: 3. The CDR3 extends over 14 amino acids. From germline, CDR1 is MNHEY and CDR2 SVGAGI. CDR3 coding DNA: TGTGCCAGCAGTTACGGGACAGTTCATTCACCCCTCCACTTT. It encodes CASSYGTVHSPLHF.

The rearrangement joins TRBV12-3 or TRBV12-4 to TRBJ2-7; 9 bases agree with TRBD2. The CDR3 totals 14 residues. Losses at the gene ends were 5 bases for V and 5 bases for J; bases not matched to a gene: 7. CDR3 nucleotide sequence: TGTGCCAGCAGTCCTGCTAGCGGGATGAACGAGCAGTACTTC. Encoded protein: CASSPASGMNEQYF.

This clonotype was observed a handful of times. The genes are TRBV4-2 and TRBJ2-3; 10 bases align to TRBD2. CDR3 length: 16 amino acids. V was pared by 2 bases and J by 0 bases, with 2 bases of the junction left unmatched. Germline CDR1 and CDR2: LGHNA and YNFKEQ. In DNA form, the CDR3 reads TGTGCCAGCAGCCAACCACTAGCGGGGAGCACAGATACGCAGTATTTT. Translating gives CASSQPLAGSTDTQYF.

This clonotype was observed a few times. The rearrangement uses TRBV5-1 and TRBJ2-3; D unresolved. V lost 2 bases to trimming and J lost 0 bases, with 10 bases between them. This CDR3 is built from 15 residues. Germline values: CDR1 SGHRS, CDR2 YFSETQ. CDR3 amino acids: CASSLHLGSTDTQYF. The CDR3 coding sequence is TGCGCCAGCAGCTTACACCTAGGGAGCACAGATACGCAGTATTTT.

This clonotype was picked up a small number of times. The chain carries TRBV6-2 or TRBV6-3 and TRBJ2-1, with 8 positions matching TRBD2. Germline V gene data show CDR1 as MNHEY and CDR2 as SVGEGT. The V and J ends lost 4 bases and 1 base, in that order; junction bases with no gene match: 6. CDR3 length equals 16 residues. CDR3 nucleotides: TGTGCCAGCAGTTTACTAGCGGAGGGGTCCTACAATGAGCAGTTCTTC. This encodes CASSLLAEGSYNEQFF.

This chain uses TRBV28 with TRBJ1-2, with D possibly matching TRBD1 (5 bases). The CDR3 covers 10 residues. Germline V gene sequence: CDR1 MDHEN, CDR2 SYDVKM. Trimming took off 10 bases at V and 6 bases at J, with 9 bases between the two ends. The CDR3 spells CATGANGYTF. In DNA, the CDR3 is TGTGCCACCGGGGCCAATGGCTACACCTTC.

The chain's CDR3 is CASSQDPGAGPKSYEQYF. The CDR3, as DNA: TGTGCCAGCAGCCAAGACCCCGGGGCGGGACCGAAATCCTACGAGCAGTACTTC. J is TRBJ2-7 and V is TRBV3-1; maybe TRBD2 (6 bases). Trimming took 0 bases from V and 1 from J, leaving 19 bases between them. Germline V gene data show CDR1 as LGHDT and CDR2 as YNNKEL (reference sequence). CDR3 length: 18 residues.

J is TRBJ2-1 and V is TRBV24-1, with 10 bases identical to TRBD1. The CDR3 has 14 residues. Germline-derived CDR1 and CDR2 are KGHDR and SFDVKD. Losses at the gene ends were 4 bases for V and 8 bases for J; bases not matched to a gene: 4. In DNA form, the CDR3 reads TGTGCCACCAGTGACCCGGACAGGGGGGATGAGCAGTTCTTC. It translates to CATSDPDRGDEQFF.

The gene calls are TRBV7-9 and TRBJ1-1, with D uncertain. The ends were cut back, 6 bases at V and 4 bases at J, with 15 bases in the middle. Per germline, CDR1 SEHNR and CDR2 FQNEAQ (reference sequence). CDR3 length: 14 residues. CDR3 loop: CASRDGPLVTEAFF. The CDR3 DNA reads as TGTGCCAGCAGGGACGGGCCCTTGGTCACTGAAGCTTTCTTT.

In the case of this clonotype: At one boundary the junction diverges from the germline segment, which might be a read error. J is TRBJ2-7 and V is TRBV10-3; D uncertain. Germline CDR1 ENHRY, CDR2 SYGVKD. The CDR3 is made up of 13 amino acids. CDR3 nucleotide sequence: TGCGCCAATCGGTACGATTTCAACTACGAGCAGTACTTC. Translated, it gives CANRYDFNYEQYF.

The J gene is TRBJ1-1, the V gene TRBV4-1; the D is unclear. The V gene lost 0 bases and the J gene lost 4 bases, with 6 bases spanning the gap. The CDR3 length is 13 residues. Germline lookup yields CDR1 MGHRA and CDR2 YSYEKL. In DNA form, the CDR3 reads TGCGCCAGCAGCCAAGAGATGAGCACTGAAGCTTTCTTT. Translation: CASSQEMSTEAFF.

The chain carries TRBV12-3 or TRBV12-4 and TRBJ2-1; TRBD1 matches at 8 bases. The CDR3 has 14 residues. V was clipped by 6 bases and J by 2 bases; unmatched bases: 3. In DNA, the CDR3 is TGTGCCAGCAGAAGGGACAGGACCTACAATGAGCAGTTCTTC. Protein sequence: CASRRDRTYNEQFF.

This chain links TRBV27 with TRBJ2-5; 9 nucleotides line up with TRBD1. The CDR3 spans 15 residues. CDR1 is MNHEY and CDR2 is SMNVEV in the germline V gene (reference sequence). The J segment lost 5 bases and the V segment lost 5 bases, leaving 9 bases of the junction unmatched. The CDR3 DNA reads as TGTGCCAGCAGTCCAGGGACAGGGATTTGGGAGACCCAGTACTTC. Protein sequence: CASSPGTGIWETQYF.

This chain uses TRBV19 with TRBJ2-3; D is uncertain. V was shortened by 6 bases and J by 0 bases, with 10 bases between the two germline ends. Germline CDR1 and CDR2: LNHDA and SQIVND (reference sequence). This CDR3 is 14 amino acids long. CDR3: CASRIKGSTDTQYF. DNA for the CDR3: TGTGCCAGTAGAATTAAGGGCAGCACAGATACGCAGTATTTT.

The V and J genes are TRBV4-2 and TRBJ2-3; D may be TRBD1 (6 bases). The CDR3 has 16 residues. V was trimmed by 4 bases and J by 0 bases, leaving 14 bases between them. From germline, CDR1 is LGHNA and CDR2 YNFKEQ. CDR3 loop: CASSRVQGGSTDTQYF. CDR3 nucleotide sequence: TGTGCCAGCAGCCGCGTACAGGGTGGGAGCACAGATACGCAGTATTTT.

The CDR3 spells CASSPGASGYDEQFF. DNA for the CDR3: TGCGCCAGCAGCCCCGGGGCTAGCGGGTACGATGAGCAGTTCTTC. The chain uses TRBV4-1 and TRBJ2-1; 8 bases align to TRBD2. This CDR3 spans 15 amino acids. J was trimmed by 8 bases and V by 4 bases; bases with no gene match: 10. Per germline, CDR1 MGHRA and CDR2 YSYEKL.

This sequence joins TRBV2 and TRBJ1-2, with TRBD1 matching over 7 bases. Germline-derived CDR1 and CDR2 are SNHLY and FYNNEI. The CDR3 length is 12 residues. Trimming removed 6 bases from V and 5 bases from J; junction bases left unmatched: 3. The CDR3 region has the DNA TGTGCCAGCAGAGGGGGCGCGTATGGCTACACCTTC. Translated: CASRGGAYGYTF.

The rearrangement joins TRBV5-1 to TRBJ2-5; 8 bases align to TRBD1. Trimming took 3 bases from V and 5 from J; bases not matched to a gene: 6. CDR1 and CDR2 (germline): SGHRS, YFSETQ. The CDR3 totals 14 residues. This CDR3 reads CASSWRQGKETQYF. DNA of the CDR3: TGCGCCAGCAGCTGGCGACAGGGGAAGGAGACCCAGTACTTC.

This clonotype was counted a few times. The rearrangement joins TRBV30 to TRBJ2-1; TRBD2 might be the D (5 bases). Per germline, CDR1 GTSNPN and CDR2 SVGIG (reference sequence). Trimming cost V 2 bases and J 9 bases, with 14 bases left between them. The CDR3 extends over 13 amino acids. The CDR3 DNA reads TGTGCCTGGAGTCTCTTGGGAGATAGTGAGCAGTTCTTC. It translates to CAWSLLGDSEQFF.

The chain couples TRBV7-2 to TRBJ2-7; TRBD1 matches 10 bases. The J call may be mistaken, given a closer DNA end match to TRBJ2-5. Germline V gene sequence: CDR1 SGHTA, CDR2 FQGNSA. The CDR3 loop spans 15 amino acids. The CDR3 reads CASSTTAGQGETQYF. The CDR3 DNA is TGTGCCAGCAGCACCACAGCGGGACAGGGGGAGACCCAGTACTTC.

This clonotype was seen only once. The CDR3 sequence is CAGQGDDTGELFF. The CDR3 DNA sequence: TGCGCCGGACAGGGTGATGACACCGGGGAGCTGTTTTTT. The chain joins TRBV20-1 to TRBJ2-2; 8 bases fit TRBD1. This CDR3 contains 13 residues. Germline V lookup: CDR1 DFQATT, CDR2 SNEGSKA (reference sequence).

The chain has TRBV5-5 and TRBJ1-1; D unclear. V lost 0 bases, J lost 1 base, and 7 bases lay in between. Per germline, CDR1 SGHKS and CDR2 YYEKEE (reference sequence). This CDR3 has 14 residues. Here the CDR3 reads CASSLAWGNTEAFF. CDR3 bases: TGTGCCAGCAGCTTGGCCTGGGGGAACACTGAAGCTTTCTTT. Supplemented by reference TRBV5-5 and TRBJ1-1, the full variable domain reads DAGVTQSPTHLIKTRGQQVTLRCSPISGHKSVSWYQQVLGQGPQFIFQYYEKEERGRGNFPDRFSARQFPNYSSELNVNALLLGDSALYLCASSLAWGNTEAFFGQGTRLTVV.